The 14 T cell receptor beta chains listed next were all sequenced from one sample in a study of T cell responses to AZD1222 COVID-19 vaccine. Sequenced by immunoSEQ multiplex PCR; TCRdb stores in-frame clones only, minus some. This sample has roughly 140,000 clones, with approximately 87% found just once. The specimen comprised peripheral blood, sampled 28 days after the second AZD1222 dose. The receptor set was obtained from an adult who received the AZD1222 COVID-19 vaccine.

This chain joins TRBV7-9 and TRBJ1-1; 11 bases line up with TRBD1. The CDR3 is 16 amino acids. Germline CDR1 and CDR2: SEHNR and FQNEAQ (reference sequence). The V gene end was trimmed by 5 bases and the J gene end by 4 bases; junction bases not matched to a gene: 9. The DNA for the CDR3 is TGTGCCAGCAGCCAAGGGGACAGGGGGAGGACCACTGAAGCTTTCTTT. It specifies CASSQGDRGRTTEAFF.

J is TRBJ1-5 and V is TRBV28; 7 nucleotides align to TRBD1. CDR1 MDHEN and CDR2 SYDVKM come from the germline V gene. Trimming cost V 5 bases and J 4 bases; bases outside gene matches: 11. The CDR3 contains 16 residues. The CDR3 DNA reads TGTGCCAGCAGTCCCTCAACAGGGGCAGGTAATCAGCCCCAGCATTTT. Its protein product is CASSPSTGAGNQPQHF.

V is TRBV28 and J is TRBJ2-2, with 7 positions matching TRBD1. V lost 2 bases to trimming and J lost 1 base; unmatched junction nucleotides: 10. CDR3 length equals 18 residues. CDR1 and CDR2 (germline): MDHEN, SYDVKM. The CDR3 sequence is CASSLPRQGMGNTGELFF. DNA of the CDR3: TGTGCCAGCAGTTTACCTCGACAGGGTATGGGGAACACCGGGGAGCTGTTTTTT.

This clone was seen just once. The CDR3 coding sequence is TGTGCCACCAGTGACCCGAGTTGGGCCCAATCCTACAATGAGCAGTTCTTC. Translation: CATSDPSWAQSYNEQFF. The chain is built from TRBV24-1 and TRBJ2-1; D is ambiguous. Per germline, CDR1 KGHDR and CDR2 SFDVKD. The CDR3 covers 17 residues. The germline V and J ends were trimmed by 4 bases and 1 base, with 16 bases remaining between them.

A remark on this clone: The same CDR3 also results from other DNA sequences found in this sample. The chain carries TRBV28 and TRBJ2-3, with a possible D match to TRBD1 (6 bases). CDR3 length equals 13 residues. Germline V CDR1 and CDR2: MDHEN, SYDVKM. Between the trimmed V and J ends, which lost 2 bases and 3 bases, there was a span of 6 bases. The CDR3 DNA reads TGTGCCAGCAGTTTACAGGGGACAGATACGCAGTATTTT. Translated: CASSLQGTDTQYF.

The V call is TRBV5-1, the J call TRBJ2-7; D is possibly TRBD2 (5 bases). The length of the CDR3 is 14 residues. Germline CDR1 is SGHRS and CDR2 is YFSETQ. V lost 3 bases to trimming and J lost 2 bases, with 12 bases between them. This chain's CDR3 is CASSSWGVPYEQYF. The DNA of the CDR3 is TGCGCCAGCAGCTCGTGGGGAGTACCCTACGAGCAGTACTTC.

The V and J genes are TRBV24-1 and TRBJ2-3, with 9 bases that match TRBD1. From germline, CDR1 is KGHDR and CDR2 SFDVKD. CDR3 length: 16 amino acids. J lost 0 bases, V lost 3 bases, and 3 bases had no gene match. CDR3 nucleotides: TGTGCCACCAGTGATACACAGGGGGCTAGCACAGATACGCAGTATTTT. Amino acid sequence: CATSDTQGASTDTQYF.

There are a few counts of this clone. Written as DNA, the CDR3 is TGCAGCGTTCAGTTAAGGGAGGGCAATGAGCAGTTCTTC. It codes for CSVQLREGNEQFF. This sequence joins TRBV29-1 and TRBJ2-1; 7 bases align to TRBD2. CDR1 SQVTM and CDR2 ANQGSEA come from the germline V gene. CDR3 length equals 13 residues. Losses at the gene ends were 5 bases for V and 6 bases for J; bases not matched to a gene: 7.

V gene TRBV7-2 combines with J gene TRBJ1-2, with 8 nucleotides matching TRBD1. The CDR3 is 16 residues long. The germline CDR1 and CDR2 sequences are SGHTA and FQGNSA. V shed 5 bases, J shed 5 bases, and the junction held 13 bases outside the gene matches. CDR3 amino acids: CASSPITGGPGYGYTF. The DNA of the CDR3 is TGTGCCAGCAGCCCAATCACAGGGGGTCCCGGATATGGCTACACCTTC.

The gene calls are TRBV12-3 or TRBV12-4 and TRBJ1-1; 10 positions match TRBD1. The CDR3 length is 12 residues. Unmatched junction bases numbered 6, after V lost 6 bases and J lost 11 bases. The CDR3 here is CASSGTGVRAFF. CDR3 nucleotides: TGTGCCAGCAGCGGGACAGGGGTGCGTGCTTTCTTT.

This sequence joins TRBV3-1 (or the pseudogene TRBV3-2) and TRBJ1-2, with D possibly being TRBD1 (6 bases). V shed 6 bases and J shed 3 bases, with 17 bases lying between them. CDR1 is LGHDT and CDR2 is YNNKEL in the germline V gene (reference sequence). This CDR3 comprises 15 residues. The CDR3 here is CASRTSGKGDYGYTF. DNA for the CDR3: TGTGCCAGCAGAACCTCGGGGAAGGGGGACTATGGCTACACCTTC.

This clone was seen a few times. V is TRBV7-3 and J is TRBJ1-1; maybe TRBD1 (6 bases). The V gene lost 3 bases and the J gene lost 7 bases, with 15 bases spanning the gap. The CDR3 covers 14 residues. Germline CDR1 SGHTA, CDR2 FQGTGA. CDR3 sequence: CASSFGAQGGEAFF. The DNA of the CDR3 is TGTGCCAGCAGCTTTGGGGCACAGGGCGGTGAAGCTTTCTTT.

The gene calls are TRBV6-5 and TRBJ2-5; D possibly uses TRBD1 or TRBD2 (5 bases each). Trimming shortened V by 0 bases and J by 5 bases, and 13 bases separated the two germline ends. The CDR3 totals 15 residues. Germline V gene data show CDR1 as MNHEY and CDR2 as SVGAGI. CDR3 sequence reads: CASSYSTRGRETQYF. DNA for the CDR3: TGTGCCAGCAGTTACTCGACTCGGGGACGGGAGACCCAGTACTTC.

The chain carries TRBV19 and TRBJ1-2; the D is unclear. V lost 4 bases, J lost 3 bases, and 9 bases lay in between. CDR3 length: 13 residues. Germline assignment: CDR1 LNHDA and CDR2 SQIVND (reference sequence). In DNA form, the CDR3 reads TGTGCCAGTAGTAACGGAGGACACTATGGCTACACCTTC. Translation gives CASSNGGHYGYTF.